This note documents a single T cell receptor beta chain sequence. The CDR3 spans 14 residues. Trimming pared 4 bases from V and 5 bases from J, leaving 14 bases between. Germline V CDR1 and CDR2: LGHDT, YNNKEL (reference sequence). The source of the sample is a study of blood T cell repertoires in COVID-19. For the study at large: COVID-19 samples from acute and convalescent phases originated in the United States, Italy and Spain. T cells, B-cell-depleted T cells, or PBMCs provided the cDNA or gDNA that served as material.

Original methodology: For nucleated cells, counts were estimated from reference gene primer amplification. Profiled with immunoSEQ multiplex PCR; TCRdb holds only in-frame clones, not every one. V, J and clone size are those of that table, while D and trimming were read from the DNA. The sample carries about 42,000 clones, around 90% recorded once. This receptor was taken from a human donor in a cohort sampled during active COVID-19. This chain connects TRBV3-1 (or the pseudogene TRBV3-2) to TRBJ1-2, with D hard to call. The sample taken for sequencing was peripheral blood. DNA of the CDR3: TGTGCCAGCAGCCTCGAGGGATCTTGGTATGGCTACACCTTC. Protein: CASSLEGSWYGYTF.